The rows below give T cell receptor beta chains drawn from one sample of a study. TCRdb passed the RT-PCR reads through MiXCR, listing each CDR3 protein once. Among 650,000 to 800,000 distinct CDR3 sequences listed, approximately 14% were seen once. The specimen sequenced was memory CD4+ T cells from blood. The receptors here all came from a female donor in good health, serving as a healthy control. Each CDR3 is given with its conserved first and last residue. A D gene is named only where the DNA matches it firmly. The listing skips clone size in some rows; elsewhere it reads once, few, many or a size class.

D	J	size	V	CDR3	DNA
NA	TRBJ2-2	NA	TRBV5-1	CASSPTVFTGELFF	TGCGCCAGCAGCCCGACAGTGTTCACCGGGGAGCTGTTTTTT
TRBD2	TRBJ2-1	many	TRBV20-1	CSASKTSGSGNEQFF	TGCAGTGCTAGCAAGACTAGCGGGAGTGGTAATGAGCAGTTCTTC
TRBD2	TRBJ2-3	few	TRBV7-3	CASSLSPSGSVGDTQYF	TGTGCCAGCAGCTTAAGTCCTAGCGGGAGTGTGGGTGATACGCAGTATTTT
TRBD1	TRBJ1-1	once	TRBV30	CAWNTGTGNTEAFF	TGTGCCTGGAATACCGGGACAGGCAACACTGAAGCTTTCTTT
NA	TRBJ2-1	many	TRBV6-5	CASSLSGYNEQFF	TGTGCCAGCAGTTTGAGCGGGTACAATGAGCAGTTCTTC
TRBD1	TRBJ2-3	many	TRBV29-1	CSVGGDRDPSTDTQYF	TGCAGCGTTGGGGGGGACAGGGATCCTAGCACAGATACGCAGTATTTT
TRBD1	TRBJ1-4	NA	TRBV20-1	CSARLTGTGLKKLFF	TGCAGTGCTCGCCTGACCGGGACAGGGTTGAAAAAACTGTTTTTT
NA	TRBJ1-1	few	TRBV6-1	CASSETMNTEAFF	TGTGCCAGCAGTGAAACCATGAACACTGAAGCTTTCTTT
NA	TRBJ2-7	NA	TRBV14	CASSQDLMTFNHEQYF	TGTGCCAGCAGCCAAGATCTGATGACCTTCAATCACGAGCAGTACTTC
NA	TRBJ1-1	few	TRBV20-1	CSAPTGEAFF	TGCAGTGCTCCTACAGGGGAAGCTTTCTTT
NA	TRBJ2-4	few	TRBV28	CASSRRTNADIQYF	TGTGCCAGCAGCCGCAGAACCAACGCGGACATTCAGTACTTC
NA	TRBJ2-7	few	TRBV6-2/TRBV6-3	CASSTRMDFAPYEQYF	TGTGCCAGCAGTACGCGGATGGACTTCGCCCCCTACGAGCAGTACTTC
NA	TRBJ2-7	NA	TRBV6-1	CASSVVASYEQYF	TGTGCCAGCAGTGTAGTAGCGTCCTACGAGCAGTACTTC
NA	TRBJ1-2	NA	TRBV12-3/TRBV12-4	CARSLRGGLNYGYTF	TGTGCCAGAAGTCTCAGGGGCGGACTTAACTATGGCTACACCTTC
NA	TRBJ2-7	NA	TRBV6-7	CASSYFEDPGLDF	TGTGCCAGCAGTTACTTTGAAGATCCGGGGTTGGACTTC
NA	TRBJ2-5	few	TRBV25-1	CASSPGVASETQYF	TGTGCCAGCAGTCCCGGGGTTGCGTCGGAGACCCAGTACTTC
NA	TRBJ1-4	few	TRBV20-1	CSAEVPGGEKLFF	TGCAGTGCGGAGGTTCCCGGTGGGGAAAAACTGTTTTTT
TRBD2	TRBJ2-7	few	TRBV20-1	CSARVPGGAYEQYF	TGCAGTGCTAGAGTGCCGGGAGGTGCCTACGAGCAGTACTTC
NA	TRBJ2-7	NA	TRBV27	CASSPRPDSYEQYF	TGTGCCAGCAGCCCGCGACCGGACTCCTACGAGCAGTACTTC
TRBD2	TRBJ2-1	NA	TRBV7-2	CASSLSWTSRNEQFF	TGTGCCAGCAGCTTATCCTGGACTAGCCGCAATGAGCAGTTCTTC
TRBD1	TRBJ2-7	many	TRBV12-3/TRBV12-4	CASSFGTGIREQYF	TGTGCCAGCAGTTTCGGGACAGGGATTCGCGAGCAGTACTTC
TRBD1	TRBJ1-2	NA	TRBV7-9	CASSYHTGGDGYTF	TGTGCCAGCAGCTACCACACAGGGGGCGATGGCTACACCTTC
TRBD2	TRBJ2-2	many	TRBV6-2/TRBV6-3	CASSRSGTTGELFF	TGTGCCAGCAGTCGGAGCGGGACCACCGGGGAGCTGTTTTTT
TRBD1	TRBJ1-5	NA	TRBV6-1	CASSVWDRGFQPQHF	TGTGCCAGCAGTGTTTGGGACAGGGGTTTTCAGCCCCAGCATTTT
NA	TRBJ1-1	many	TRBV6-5	CASSMPRGAEAFF	TGTGCCAGCAGTATGCCCCGAGGGGCTGAAGCTTTCTTT
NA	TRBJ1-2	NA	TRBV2	CASSVTTASYGYTF	TGTGCCAGCAGTGTCACGACAGCTTCCTATGGCTACACCTTC
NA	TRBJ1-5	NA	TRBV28	CASSLLTVSNQPQHF	TGTGCCAGCAGTTTATTAACAGTTAGCAATCAGCCCCAGCATTTT
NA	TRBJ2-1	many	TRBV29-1	CSVEGRQSSYNEQFF	TGCAGCGTTGAAGGCAGGCAGAGCTCCTACAATGAGCAGTTCTTC
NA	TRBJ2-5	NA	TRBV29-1	CSANQGHETQYF	TGCAGCGCTAACCAGGGCCACGAGACCCAGTACTTC
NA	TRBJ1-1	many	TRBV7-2	CASSLVASMNTEAFF	TGTGCCAGCAGCTTAGTGGCCTCCATGAACACTGAAGCTTTCTTT
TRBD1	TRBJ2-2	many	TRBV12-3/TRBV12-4	CASIGTGVNTGELFF	TGTGCCAGCATAGGGACAGGAGTTAACACCGGGGAGCTGTTTTTT
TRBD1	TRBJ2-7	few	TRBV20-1	CSAPDRSSYEQYF	TGCAGTGCCCCGGACAGGAGCTCCTACGAGCAGTACTTC
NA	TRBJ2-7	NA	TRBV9	CASSSPPSGTHEQYF	TGTGCCAGCAGCTCACCACCCTCTGGGACTCACGAGCAGTACTTC
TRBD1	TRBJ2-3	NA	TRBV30	CAWSVQPGRQGVGDTQYF	TGTGCCTGGAGTGTACAGCCCGGTCGTCAGGGGGTAGGGGATACGCAGTATTTT
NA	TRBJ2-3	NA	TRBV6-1	CASGSGDTDTQYF	TGTGCCAGCGGTTCAGGGGACACAGATACGCAGTATTTT
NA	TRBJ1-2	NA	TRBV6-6	CASTNRVQNNYGYTF	TGTGCCAGCACGAACAGGGTCCAAAATAACTATGGCTACACCTTC
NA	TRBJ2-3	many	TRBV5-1	CASNIQVESTDTQYF	TGCGCCAGCAACATTCAAGTAGAGAGCACAGATACGCAGTATTTT
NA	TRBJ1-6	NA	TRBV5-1	CASTNPGGSPLHF	TGCGCCAGCACCAATCCGGGCGGGTCACCCCTCCACTTT
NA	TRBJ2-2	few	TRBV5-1	CASSLGYLNTGELFF	TGCGCCAGCAGCTTGGGCTACCTAAACACCGGGGAGCTGTTTTTT
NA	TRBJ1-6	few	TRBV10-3	CAISLNRDTSSPLHF	TGTGCCATCAGTCTAAACCGGGACACAAGTTCACCCCTCCACTTT